This TCR beta chain was observed in a study of blood T cell repertoires in COVID-19. Study at large: Recovery among Cohort 3 donors was established by two negative PCRs, clearance, or symptom resolution. Acute-phase and convalescent COVID-19 samples originated in the United States, Italy and Spain.

The assay was immunoSEQ multiplex PCR, and TCRdb's table has in-frame clones only and misses some. Of about 400,000 clones detected, roughly 86% appear once; the ten largest clones hold 1.9%. Participant age was about 18 to 100 years, and participants resided in about two dozen US areas. Trimming stripped 6 bases from V and 0 bases from J, with 12 bases between. The CDR3 has 14 amino acids. Germline CDR1 and CDR2: MDHEN and SYDVKM. Sequencing was carried out using PBMCs or T cells enriched from blood (not recorded which). The receptor was derived from a man aged 35 to 55 in a cohort exposed to, infected with or recovered from COVID-19 (not recorded which). The chain carries TRBV28 and TRBJ2-7, with a tentative D call TRBD2 (5 bases). The CDR3 nucleotides read TGTGCCAGCAGAGTGGGGAGTTTCTCCTACGAGCAGTACTTC. Translation: CASRVGSFSYEQYF.